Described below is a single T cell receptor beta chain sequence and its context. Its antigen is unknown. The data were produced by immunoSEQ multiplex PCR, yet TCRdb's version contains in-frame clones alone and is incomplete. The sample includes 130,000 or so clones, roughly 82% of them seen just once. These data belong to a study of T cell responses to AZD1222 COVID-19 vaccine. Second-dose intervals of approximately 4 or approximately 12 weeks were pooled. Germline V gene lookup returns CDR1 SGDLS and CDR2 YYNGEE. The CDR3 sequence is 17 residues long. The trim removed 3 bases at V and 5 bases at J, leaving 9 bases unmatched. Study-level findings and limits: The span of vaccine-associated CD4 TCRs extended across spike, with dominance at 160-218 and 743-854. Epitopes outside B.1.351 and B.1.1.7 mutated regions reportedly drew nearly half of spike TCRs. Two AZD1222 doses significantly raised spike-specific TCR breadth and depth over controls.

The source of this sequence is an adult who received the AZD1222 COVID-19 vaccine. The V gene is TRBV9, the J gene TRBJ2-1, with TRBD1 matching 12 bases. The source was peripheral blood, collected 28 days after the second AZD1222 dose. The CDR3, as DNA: TGTGCCAGCAGCGCCTTGGGACAGGGGGCGTGGAACAATGAGCAGTTCTTC. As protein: CASSALGQGAWNNEQFF.